The text below deals with one T cell receptor beta chain. Its antigen is unidentified. Isolated RNA was reverse transcribed in full, so expressed TCRB transcripts were sequenced. Read counts averaged approximately 3.6 million for samples of naive, central memory and regulatory T cells. Here immunoSEQ multiplex PCR was the method, and the copy in TCRdb shows in-frame clones only, minus some. The top ten hold about 0.093% of the sample, which has about 620,000 clones, roughly 15% seen once. The sample comes from a study of beta chain features in type 1 diabetes. Study-level points and caveats: Although PCR might favor shorter templates, it would do so equally in patients and controls.

Sorting with CD45RO/CCR7/CD25/CD127/CD95/CD27 yielded naive, central memory, regulatory and stem-like memory CD4+ cells. With 3 bases clipped from V and 7 bases from J, the junction kept 6 bases outside the gene matches. The CDR3 runs 15 residues. CDR1 MNHEY and CDR2 SMNVEV come from the germline V gene (reference sequence). The sample comprised naive CD4+ T cells from blood. This sequence originates from a young man in good health. The J gene is TRBJ2-3, the V gene TRBV27; TRBD2 agrees at 11 bases. CDR3 sequence reads: CASSLASGGPYTQYF. CDR3 nucleotide sequence: TGTGCCAGCAGTTTGGCTAGCGGGGGGCCATATACGCAGTATTTT.